These 14 T cell receptor beta chains were sequenced from one sample in a study of shared clonotypes between healthy human individuals (TCRdb year 2020). Receptor amplification or capture employed the immunoSEQ multiplex PCR assay. Entries here come from immuneACCESS through TCRdb and include only in-frame sequences with V and J called. Some clones fail to appear in such tables; in the studies checked, an unresolved V gene covers under half of the shortfall, and the cause of the remainder is unknown. This sample is represented by approximately 1.5 million clones; approximately 98.5% of them were singletons. Under 0.45% of the sample lies in the top ten. Sequencing was performed on naive CD4+ T cells sorted from blood. The sample's cell subset or site label is to be understood as: CD45RA+ positively selected. The origin of the receptors is a man aged 30 to 45 in good health.

This chain links TRBV5-1 with TRBJ2-3; D gene uncertain. The V gene's germline CDR1 is SGHRS and CDR2 YFSETQ. The CDR3 covers 12 residues. Trimming removed 5 bases from V and 4 bases from J, with 8 bases in between. CDR3 bases: TGCGCCAGCAGTAGTCACCCAGATACGCAGTATTTT. It translates to CASSSHPDTQYF.

V and J are TRBV28 and TRBJ1-2; 8 bases line up with TRBD1. Per the germline V gene, CDR1 is MDHEN and CDR2 is SYDVKM. The junction had 6 bases not matched to a gene; V was cut back by 5 bases and J by 7 bases. This CDR3 is 13 amino acids long. DNA of the CDR3: TGTGCCAGCAGTGGACAGGGCCCCTCTGGCTACACCTTC. Its protein is CASSGQGPSGYTF.

The chain employs TRBV10-3 and TRBJ2-7, with a tentative D call TRBD2 (7 bases). There are 12 residues in the CDR3. Germline V gene lookup returns CDR1 ENHRY and CDR2 SYGVKD. V was cut by 3 bases and J by 5 bases, with 8 bases left in between. CDR3 in DNA: TGTGCCATCAGTGACGGGGGGCACGAGCAGTACTTC. This gives the protein CAISDGGHEQYF.

The chain joins TRBV5-1 to TRBJ2-5; no clear D gene. CDR1 SGHRS and CDR2 YFSETQ come from the germline V gene. This CDR3 is 14 amino acids long. V was cut by 4 bases and J by 5 bases, with 15 bases left in between. CDR3 in amino acids: CASSLDPLAETQYF. The CDR3 coding sequence is TGCGCCAGCAGCCTTGACCCGTTGGCGGAGACCCAGTACTTC.

This chain joins TRBV18 and TRBJ2-3, with D hard to call. Trimming removed 3 bases at V and 5 bases at J, with 9 bases between. Germline CDR1 is KGHSH and CDR2 is LQKENI. This CDR3 has 13 residues. In DNA, the CDR3 is TGTGCCAGCTCACCGCAAGTAGGAGATACGCAGTATTTT. Its translation is CASSPQVGDTQYF.

This sequence joins TRBV7-9 and TRBJ2-1, with 8 bases aligning to TRBD2. The CDR3 sequence is 14 residues long. Germline V lookup: CDR1 SEHNR, CDR2 FQNEAQ (reference sequence). V shed 8 bases and J 8 bases; nucleotides not matched to a gene: 11. The CDR3 reads CASGDTGGPYEQFF. In nucleotides, the CDR3 is TGTGCCAGCGGCGATACGGGAGGGCCATATGAGCAGTTCTTC.

This clone was counted a single time. This chain links TRBV4-2 with TRBJ2-1, with 8 bases fitting TRBD2. The ends lost 1 base at V and 5 bases at J; junction bases unmatched: 7. Germline CDR1 is LGHNA and CDR2 is YNFKEQ. The CDR3 consists of 16 residues. CDR3 DNA: TGTGCCAGCAGCCAAGCGGAGCTAGCGGGTAACAATGAGCAGTTCTTC. Protein product: CASSQAELAGNNEQFF.

This chain connects TRBV11-2 to TRBJ2-1; the D is unclear. The V gene's germline CDR1 is SGHAT and CDR2 FQNNGV. The CDR3 runs to 13 residues. Trimming pared 3 bases from V and 9 bases from J, leaving 12 bases between. DNA for the CDR3: TGTGCCAGCAGCTTTGGCACAGACACTGAGCAGTTCTTC. The encoded protein is CASSFGTDTEQFF.

In the case of this clone: Other DNA sequences in this specimen translate into the identical CDR3. J is TRBJ2-1 and V is TRBV7-2; D uncertain. The ends were cut back, 3 bases at V and 4 bases at J, with 7 bases in the middle. Germline V lookup: CDR1 SGHTA, CDR2 FQGNSA. The CDR3 covers 13 residues. The CDR3: CASSLGQYNEQFF. In DNA, the CDR3 is TGTGCCAGCAGCTTGGGCCAGTACAATGAGCAGTTCTTC.

The count of this clone is one. The chain carries TRBV5-6 and TRBJ2-7, with 13 bases fitting TRBD2. Trimming cost V 4 bases and J 6 bases; bases outside gene matches: 4. Per germline, CDR1 SGHDT and CDR2 YYEEEE. The CDR3 is 14 amino acids. CDR3 region: CASSSGLAGAEQYF. The CDR3 bases are TGTGCCAGCAGCAGCGGACTAGCGGGAGCCGAGCAGTACTTC.

V usage is TRBV4-1 and J usage is TRBJ1-3; D not resolved. CDR3 length: 15 residues. Between the trimmed V and J ends, which lost 1 base and 0 bases, there was a span of 7 bases. The V gene's germline CDR1 is MGHRA and CDR2 YSYEKL. The chain's CDR3 is CASSQGPPSGNTIYF. In DNA form, the CDR3 reads TGCGCCAGCAGCCAAGGTCCCCCCTCTGGAAACACCATATATTTT.

V gene TRBV9 combines with J gene TRBJ2-1; TRBD1 aligns across 8 bases. V lost 4 bases to trimming and J lost 9 bases; unmatched junction nucleotides: 9. The CDR3 is 14 amino acids. Per the germline V gene, CDR1 is SGDLS and CDR2 is YYNGEE. The CDR3 spells CASSTRGLGAEQFF. CDR3 bases: TGTGCCAGCAGCACCAGGGGGCTGGGGGCTGAGCAGTTCTTC.

The DNA of the CDR3 is TGTGCCAGCAGCGTAGGTTCGAGGGGTGGGACTAGCGGGGGAGAGACCCAGTACTTC. Translating it yields CASSVGSRGGTSGGETQYF. The chain employs TRBV9 and TRBJ2-5, with 14 bases aligning to TRBD2. V lost 0 bases, J lost 4 bases, and 11 bases stayed unmatched. The V gene's germline CDR1 is SGDLS and CDR2 YYNGEE. The CDR3 length is 19 residues.

V and J are TRBV10-2 and TRBJ2-1; 8 nucleotides line up with TRBD1. Germline V CDR1 and CDR2: WSHSY, SAAADI. With 2 bases clipped from V and 7 bases from J, the junction kept 7 bases outside the gene matches. CDR3 length: 15 amino acids. The CDR3 DNA reads TGCGCCAGCAGTGAGACAGGGGGTATAACAAATGAGCAGTTCTTC. Translating gives CASSETGGITNEQFF.